The rows below give T cell receptor beta chains drawn from one sample of a study of CD8 T cells in ankylosing spondylitis. TCRdb ran MiXCR on the 5' RACE reads and lists one entry per CDR3 protein. The table has tens of thousands of distinct CDR3 sequences, about 5.4% seen once. Source material: blood, either unsorted or a sorted T cell fraction (not recorded which). The receptors shown here come from a male donor with ankylosing spondylitis or in good health (not recorded which). Each CDR3 is given without its conserved first and last residue. The size field is filled for only some rows; it gives once, few, many or a size class.

v_call | cdr3_length | clone_size | cdr3_aa
TRBV20-1 | 11 | many | SAGRDPKNIQY
TRBV7-2 | 11 | few | ASSLAPFYEQY
TRBV14 | 14 | many | ASSLHRTPRRNEQF
TRBV21-1 | 19 | many | ASSNLSVPGHFLSGANVLT
TRBV28 | 12 | many | ASSLRGYQETQY
TRBV7-2 | 13 | many | ASSSRTALGAEAF
TRBV6-1 | 11 | many | ASSELGGNEQF
TRBV9 | 11 | many | ASSVAPTGELF
TRBV20-1 | 15 | few | CAGKISGGDFNQPQH
TRBV5-8 | 10 | . | ASSHLRGPQH
TRBV10-2 | 11 | many | ASSSWDSYEQY
TRBV5-1 | 11 | many | ASSLVLKETQY
TRBV4-2 | 14 | many | ASSPWGTGSDTEAF
TRBV12-3/TRBV12-4 | 12 | many | ASSKTGDAYEQY
TRBV5-1 | 12 | many | ASSSGQHSYEQY
TRBV7-2 | 14 | many | ASSLDLSRGNQPQH
TRBV28 | 12 | many | ASSLTAVSYGYT
TRBV5-1 | 12 | many | ASSQGQSTGEQY
TRBV7-3 | 12 | many | ASSSPGQGTKVT
TRBV5-1 | 12 | many | ASSDTGGTTEAF
TRBV2 | 11 | many | ASRRQDNNEQF
TRBV5-1 | 12 | many | ASRPGTGWETQY
TRBV20-1 | 8 | many | SAQADGYT
TRBV29-1 | 10 | medium-sized | SVEDTGNEQY
TRBV27 | 13 | many | ASRPGRGANTEAF
TRBV20-1 | 12 | many | SAYSGGVGGELF
TRBV12-3/TRBV12-4 | 16 | . | ASCLDLTGGPSSYEQY
TRBV18 | 13 | many | ASSPQGTRQETQY
TRBV7-3 | 13 | many | ASSLGTGGGYEQF
TRBV12-3/TRBV12-4 | 13 | many | ASSFGRPMNTEAF
TRBV5-5 | 15 | many | ASSLILRGTSTDTQY